This T cell receptor beta chain was identified in a study of blood T cell repertoires in COVID-19. On the study more broadly: Both acute and convalescent COVID-19 samples were obtained from the United States, Italy and Spain.

The table came from immunoSEQ multiplex PCR; TCRdb's copy has only in-frame clones and leaves some out. The profile covers 150,000 to 200,000 clones, with about four fifths appearing a single time and about 10% taken by the ten largest. V dropped 0 bases and J dropped 0; count of bases not matched to a gene: 6. The germline gives CDR1 ENHRY, CDR2 SYGVKD. CDR3 size: 18 residues. The specimen sequenced was PBMCs or T cells enriched from blood (not recorded which). The J gene is TRBJ1-3, the V gene TRBV10-3; TRBD1 matches at 9 bases. The sequence was collected from a man in his fifties or sixties who had recovered from COVID-19. CDR3 bases: TGTGCCATCAGTGAGTCCGGGACAGGGTTAAGCTCTGGAAACACCATATATTTT. The encoded protein is CAISESGTGLSSGNTIYF.